This T cell receptor (beta chain) was captured by sequencing in a study of OX40 agonist ivuxolimab in advanced cancers. Exclusion applied to patients with autoimmune disease history or systemic immunosuppression. In the case of this clone: Its antigen is as yet unknown.

Some clones are missing from TCRdb's copy, which holds only in-frame ones; the method was immunoSEQ multiplex PCR. This sample carries under 25,000 clones, 65% to 90% of them seen once, and the ten largest clones take 3% to 3.5%. Study-wide results and limits: CD4+ and CD8+ blood T cells expanded clonally by week 6 at 0.1 to 3.0 mg/kg.

The CDR3 runs to 18 residues. Germline V CDR1 and CDR2: MGHRA, YSYEKL. V lost 1 base to trimming and J lost 6 bases; unmatched junction nucleotides: 11. The sequence came from an adult with an advanced solid tumor such as melanoma, head and neck, liver or kidney cancer. The J gene is TRBJ2-1, the V gene TRBV4-1; 11 bases line up with TRBD2. The sequencing here drew on CD4+ or CD8+ T cells sorted from blood, taken in a trial of the OX40 agonist ivuxolimab. The CDR3 DNA follows: TGCGCCAGCAGCCAAGCCGACATACTAGCGGGAGCTTCCAATGAGCAGTTCTTC. Translated: CASSQADILAGASNEQFF.